This T cell receptor (beta chain) derives from a study of T cells in Graves' hyperthyroidism and ophthalmopathy. Clinical symptoms, serum thyroxine, TRAb, thyroid ultrasound and orbital computed tomography established diagnosis. The CDR3 spans 16 residues. The V and J ends lost 4 bases and 1 base, in that order; junction bases with no gene match: 8. Looked up from germline, CDR1 is SGHRS and CDR2 is YFSETQ. Study results and limitations: For ophthalmopathy, model prediction preceded onset by a median around six months.

Amplified regions were TCR beta CDR3 sequences from RNA transcripts. HTBI primers drove first-round RT-PCR of the TCR CDR3. MiXCR, run by TCRdb on the multiplex PCR reads, gives a single entry per CDR3 protein. This table has more than 600,000 distinct CDR3 sequences, roughly 17% appearing once. With regard to this clonotype: Its antigen is currently unknown.

The sequencing sample was made of blood. This chain links TRBV5-1 with TRBJ2-1; 7 bases align to TRBD2. This clonotype originated in a man aged 18 to 35 with Graves' hyperthyroidism. DNA for the CDR3: TGCGCCAGCAGCGCGGCCTGGGGGGGTTCCTACAATGAGCAGTTCTTC. Its translation is CASSAAWGGSYNEQFF.